This TCR beta chain was obtained from a study of blood T cell repertoires in COVID-19. At the level of the study: T cells, B-cell-depleted T cells, or PBMCs provided the cDNA or gDNA that served as material.

As processed by the authors: Amplifying reference gene primers gave estimates of nucleated cell counts. The assay was immunoSEQ multiplex PCR, and TCRdb's table has in-frame clones only and misses some. D and trimming come from the DNA, and the V and J calls and clone size come from that table. The sample has some 380,000 clones, roughly 77% seen once; the top ten hold under 1.2%. The length of the CDR3 is 15 residues. The germline V gene encodes CDR1 MNHEY and CDR2 SMNVEV (reference sequence). Trimming removed 0 bases at V and 6 bases at J, with 12 bases between. J is TRBJ2-1 and V is TRBV27, with D tentatively TRBD2 (6 bases). The origin of this receptor is a human donor with acute or convalescent COVID-19. The donor label of this sample is uncertain. Sequenced: peripheral blood. For the CDR3, the DNA is TGTGCCAGCAGTTTATCCGTCACTAGCTCCAATGAGCAGTTCTTC. It specifies CASSLSVTSSNEQFF.